The source of this TCR beta chain is a study of T-cell reconstitution after alpha-beta-depleted transplantation in children. Germline CDR1 DFQATT, CDR2 SNEGSKA (reference sequence). V was shortened by 6 bases and J by 5 bases, with 26 bases between the two germline ends. The length of the CDR3 is 17 residues. The TCRbeta library incorporated unique molecular identifiers. TCRdb redid the calling of the PCR reads with MiXCR, one entry per CDR3 protein. Of around 960,000 distinct CDR3 sequences listed, about 29% were seen once; the top ten hold around 30%. This TCR was sampled from a boy less than two years old who had a stem cell transplant for SCID, so the T cells may come from the graft donor. Sequencing used PBMCs, mostly from graft donor cells, obtained 360 days after TCRalphabeta/CD19-depleted stem cell transplant. The rearrangement links TRBV20-1 to TRBJ2-1; a weak D match, TRBD2 (7 bases). This CDR3 is CSAGRGAFSPVNNEQFF. The CDR3, as DNA: TGCAGTGCCGGTCGGGGGGCCTTCTCCCCAGTTAACAATGAGCAGTTCTTC.